These 27 T cell receptor beta chains originate from one sample sequenced in a study of blood T cell repertoires in COVID-19. Sequenced by immunoSEQ multiplex PCR; TCRdb stores in-frame clones only, minus some. This table holds about 98,000 clones, 81% found once. The specimen sequenced was peripheral blood. Receptor source: a woman aged 80 or older with acute or convalescent COVID-19.

The chain combines TRBV28 with TRBJ1-3; maybe TRBD1 (6 bases). Per the germline V gene, CDR1 is MDHEN and CDR2 is SYDVKM. V was pared by 6 bases and J by 4 bases, with 13 bases between. This CDR3 spans 14 amino acids. CDR3 sequence reads: CASSNGQSGNTIYF. The CDR3 region has the DNA TGTGCCAGCAGCAACGGACAGTCGGGAAACACCATATATTTT.

V gene TRBV15 combines with J gene TRBJ2-3; possible D gene TRBD2, 5 bases. Per germline, CDR1 LNHNV and CDR2 YYDKDF (reference sequence). V gave up 5 bases and J gave up 2 bases, with 11 bases separating them. The CDR3 spans 14 residues. As DNA, the CDR3 is TGTGCCACCAGCCCAGGACTTCCCACAGATACGCAGTATTTT. Amino acids: CATSPGLPTDTQYF.

CDR3 in DNA: TGTGCCAGCAGTTCCCAACGCAGTAGGGGGTTCGGGCCCTACGAGCAGTACGTC. It is translated as CASSSQRSRGFGPYEQYV. The chain combines TRBV28 with TRBJ2-7; a weak D match, TRBD1 (6 bases). The germline gives CDR1 MDHEN, CDR2 SYDVKM. Trimming shortened V by 4 bases and J by 2 bases, and 24 bases separated the two germline ends. This CDR3 region has 18 residues.

This chain connects TRBV7-9 to TRBJ1-1; D gene unclear. V was cut by 4 bases and J by 10 bases, with 13 bases left in between. From germline, CDR1 is SEHNR and CDR2 FQNEAQ (reference sequence). This CDR3 region has 12 residues. The CDR3 spells CASSSVETGAFF. DNA of the CDR3: TGTGCCAGCAGCTCCGTAGAGACGGGAGCTTTCTTT.

The chain has TRBV3-1 (or the pseudogene TRBV3-2) and TRBJ2-7, with D tentatively TRBD1 (6 bases). Deletions cut 1 base from V and 1 base from J, with 11 bases between. Germline V gene sequence: CDR1 LGHDT, CDR2 YNNKEL (reference sequence). This CDR3 region has 15 residues. The CDR3 is CASSQGSGASYEQYF. The CDR3 region has the DNA TGTGCCAGCAGCCAAGGCTCAGGGGCTTCCTACGAGCAGTACTTC.

In its sample, this clone was seen a few times. The same CDR3 can be traced to other DNA sequences in this sample. The chain is built from TRBV5-4 and TRBJ1-2, with D perhaps TRBD1 (5 bases). V was pared by 3 bases and J by 8 bases, with 20 bases between. This CDR3 comprises 15 residues. In germline, CDR1 is SGHNT, CDR2 YYREEE (reference sequence). The CDR3: CASSSLRGGLGGYTF. CDR3 nucleotides: TGTGCCAGCAGCTCCCTACGGGGGGGACTTGGGGGCTACACCTTC.

The V and J genes are TRBV18 and TRBJ1-1, with D maybe TRBD1 (5 bases). The V gene's germline CDR1 is KGHSH and CDR2 LQKENI. The CDR3 sequence is 14 residues long. V dropped 4 bases and J dropped 5 bases, with 14 bases sitting between them. The DNA for the CDR3 is TGTGCCAGCTCACAAGACAGAGTGGGAACTGAAGCTTTCTTT. It encodes CASSQDRVGTEAFF.

The chain joins TRBV11-2 to TRBJ1-5; D is unclear. The CDR3 is 15 residues long. Germline V lookup: CDR1 SGHAT, CDR2 FQNNGV. Trimming removed 1 base from V and 2 bases from J, with 9 bases in between. In DNA, the CDR3 is TGTGCCAGCAGCTTAGGACCGGAGGGCAATCAGCCCCAGCATTTT. Amino acids: CASSLGPEGNQPQHF.

This chain links TRBV28 with TRBJ1-3; weak D call: TRBD1 (6 bases). CDR1 and CDR2 from the germline V gene are MDHEN and SYDVKM. This CDR3 spans 16 amino acids. Trimming cost V 6 bases and J 4 bases, with 19 bases left between them. CDR3 amino acids: CASSPGLGTPGNTIYF. In DNA, the CDR3 is TGTGCCAGCAGCCCTGGCCTGGGGACACCCGGAAACACCATATATTTT.

This clone showed up just once. The rearrangement joins TRBV2 to TRBJ2-5, with D possibly TRBD1 on 6 matching bases. This CDR3 comprises 15 residues. CDR1 is SNHLY and CDR2 is FYNNEI in the germline V gene. Trimming removed 2 bases at V and 2 bases at J, with 12 bases between. CDR3 nucleotides: TGTGCCAGCAGTGAACAAGGACAGCAACAAGAGACCCAGTACTTC. It specifies CASSEQGQQQETQYF. Combining the CDR3 with reference TRBV2 and TRBJ2-5 gives the whole variable domain EPEVTQTPSHQVTQMGQEVILRCVPISNHLYFYWYRQILGQKVEFLVSFYNNEISEKSEIFDDQFSVERPDGSNFTLKIRSTKLEDSAMYFCASSEQGQQQETQYFGPGTRLLVL.

The chain employs TRBV19 and TRBJ1-2, with TRBD1 matching over 11 bases. CDR1 and CDR2 from the germline V gene are LNHDA and SQIVND (reference sequence). The CDR3 contains 15 residues. The V segment lost 11 bases and the J segment 7 bases; nucleotides outside the gene matches: 15. In nucleotides, the CDR3 is TGTGCCTCCAGGGACAGGGGGACTTCCCGGCGTGGCTACACCTTC. Translation gives CASRDRGTSRRGYTF.

The rearrangement uses TRBV27 and TRBJ2-1; 9 bases are a match to TRBD1. Germline V gene lookup returns CDR1 MNHEY and CDR2 SMNVEV (reference sequence). This CDR3 region has 14 residues. The trim removed 6 bases at V and 9 bases at J, leaving 9 bases unmatched. CDR3 nucleotide sequence: TGTGCCAGCAGGTGGGACAGGGCAAAAGGTGAGCAGTTCTTC. It is translated as CASRWDRAKGEQFF.

The chain carries TRBV19 and TRBJ2-3, with D perhaps TRBD2 (6 bases). V lost 3 bases, J lost 7 bases, and 8 bases lay in between. Looked up from germline, CDR1 is LNHDA and CDR2 is SQIVND (reference sequence). The CDR3 is made up of 12 amino acids. This CDR3 is CASSMGGNTQYF. As DNA, the CDR3 is TGTGCCAGTAGTATGGGGGGTAATACGCAGTATTTT.

Written as DNA, the CDR3 is TGTGCCAGCAGTGCATATCTAGCGGGAAGCACAGATACGCAGTATTTT. This encodes CASSAYLAGSTDTQYF. This chain connects TRBV25-1 to TRBJ2-3; 9 positions agree with TRBD2. The J segment lost 0 bases and the V segment lost 4 bases, leaving 5 bases of the junction unmatched. Germline CDR1 and CDR2: MGHDK and SYGVNS. The CDR3 extends over 16 amino acids. Together with reference TRBV25-1 and TRBJ2-3, the CDR3 gives the full variable domain: EADIYQTPRYLVIGTGKKITLECSQTMGHDKMYWYQQDPGMELHLIHYSYGVNSTEKGDLSSESTVSRIRTEHFPLTLESARPSHTSQYLCASSAYLAGSTDTQYFGPGTRLTVL.

V is TRBV6-5 and J is TRBJ2-1; TRBD1 might be the D (6 bases). Germline CDR1 is MNHEY and CDR2 is SVGAGI. The CDR3 consists of 14 residues. V lost 5 bases to trimming and J lost 5 bases, with 13 bases between them. The CDR3 sequence: CASSLRTANNEQFF. CDR3 DNA sequence: TGTGCCAGCAGTCTAAGGACAGCCAACAATGAGCAGTTCTTC.

In nucleotides, the CDR3 is TGCGCCAGCAGCCTCAAGATTGGGACTAGCAACTACAATGAGCAGTTCTTC. Amino acid sequence: CASSLKIGTSNYNEQFF. The chain is built from TRBV4-3 and TRBJ2-1; 9 positions agree with TRBD2. This CDR3 region has 17 residues. The germline V gene encodes CDR1 LGHNA and CDR2 YSLEER. V gave up 4 bases and J gave up 3 bases; unmatched junction bases: 10.

The gene calls are TRBV3-1 (or the pseudogene TRBV3-2) and TRBJ2-3; D unresolved. The germline V gene encodes CDR1 LGHDT and CDR2 YNNKEL (reference sequence). V dropped 2 bases and J dropped 1 base, with 7 bases sitting between them. This CDR3 contains 14 residues. The CDR3 region is CASSQNPGTDTQYF. The CDR3 region has the DNA TGTGCCAGCAGCCAAAACCCGGGCACAGATACGCAGTATTTT.

The CDR3 region is CASSPVGDGYTF. CDR3 in DNA: TGTGCCAGCAGCCCGGTGGGCGATGGCTACACCTTC. The chain combines TRBV5-5 with TRBJ1-2; D unclear. V was trimmed by 4 bases and J by 6 bases, leaving 10 bases between them. Germline V CDR1 and CDR2: SGHKS, YYEKEE (reference sequence). CDR3 size: 12 residues.

V gene TRBV27 combines with J gene TRBJ2-7; a possible D gene is TRBD1 (6 bases). Germline CDR1 and CDR2: MNHEY and SMNVEV (reference sequence). Between the trimmed V and J ends, which lost 2 bases and 4 bases, there was a span of 15 bases. This CDR3 has 15 residues. The DNA of the CDR3 is TGTGCCAGCAGTTTACAGGGCAGGGGATTTTACGAGCAGTACTTC. It yields the protein CASSLQGRGFYEQYF.

This clone showed up just a few times. J is TRBJ1-4 and V is TRBV5-4; D ambiguous. This CDR3 comprises 14 residues. V lost 0 bases to trimming and J lost 8 bases, with 11 bases between them. The germline CDR1 and CDR2 sequences are SGHNT and YYREEE (reference sequence). Written as DNA, the CDR3 is TGTGCCAGCAGCTTGGGAGGTTCTGGGGAAAAACTGTTTTTT. Encoded protein: CASSLGGSGEKLFF.

This clone was seen once. The chain has TRBV3-1 (or the pseudogene TRBV3-2) and TRBJ2-7; 8 bases align to TRBD1. CDR1 and CDR2 (germline): LGHDT, YNNKEL (reference sequence). The CDR3 has 14 residues. Germline trimming cut 2 bases from V and 5 bases from J; bases unmatched to any gene: 5. The CDR3 spells CASSQRTGSDEQYV. The CDR3 DNA follows: TGTGCCAGCAGCCAAAGGACAGGGTCAGACGAGCAGTACGTC.

This chain connects TRBV4-3 to TRBJ1-1; tentatively, D is TRBD1 (6 bases). The V gene's germline CDR1 is LGHNA and CDR2 YSLEER. CDR3 length: 14 residues. The ends were cut back, 3 bases at V and 4 bases at J, with 12 bases in the middle. CDR3 sequence (DNA): TGCGCCAGCAGCCAGAGGGCAGGGGTCACTGAAGCTTTCTTT. Translation: CASSQRAGVTEAFF.

The chain uses TRBV6-2 or TRBV6-3 and TRBJ2-3; 12 bases fit TRBD2. CDR1 MNHEY and CDR2 SVGEGT come from the germline V gene. After removal of 6 bases from V and 4 bases from J, the junction contained 8 bases not matched to a gene. The CDR3 spans 16 residues. CDR3 sequence (DNA): TGTGCCAGCAGCCTAAGACTAGCGGGGGCTTCAGATACGCAGTATTTT. Translated, it gives CASSLRLAGASDTQYF.

The rearrangement uses TRBV19 and TRBJ2-4; 9 bases match TRBD1. The trim removed 5 bases at V and 1 base at J, leaving 15 bases unmatched. Per the germline V gene, CDR1 is LNHDA and CDR2 is SQIVND (reference sequence). The CDR3 is 19 residues long. The DNA of the CDR3 is TGTGCCAGTAGTGGAGGGACAGGGATTTGGCTGGGGGCCAAAAACATTCAGTACTTC. Amino acids: CASSGGTGIWLGAKNIQYF.

The rearrangement links TRBV2 to TRBJ1-5; D gene ambiguous. V lost 0 bases to trimming and J lost 9 bases, with 12 bases between them. This CDR3 region has 14 residues. The germline V gene encodes CDR1 SNHLY and CDR2 FYNNEI. The CDR3 spells CASSEALGVWPQHF. The CDR3 bases are TGTGCCAGCAGTGAAGCACTCGGGGTTTGGCCCCAGCATTTT.

The chain combines TRBV5-1 with TRBJ2-3; D remains unclear. V was shortened by 0 bases and J by 2 bases, with 10 bases between the two germline ends. The CDR3 sequence is 15 residues long. The germline V gene has CDR1 SGHRS and CDR2 YFSETQ. The CDR3 nucleotides are TGCGCCAGCAGCTTGGCCACCAAACACACAGATACGCAGTATTTT. As protein: CASSLATKHTDTQYF.

The genes are TRBV12-3 or TRBV12-4 and TRBJ1-6; TRBD1 is a possible D gene (5 bases). Trimming pared 2 bases from V and 10 bases from J, leaving 9 bases between. The CDR3 sequence is 13 residues long. The CDR3 coding sequence is TGTGCCAGCAGTTTAATTCAGGGATCACCCCTCCACTTT. This encodes CASSLIQGSPLHF.